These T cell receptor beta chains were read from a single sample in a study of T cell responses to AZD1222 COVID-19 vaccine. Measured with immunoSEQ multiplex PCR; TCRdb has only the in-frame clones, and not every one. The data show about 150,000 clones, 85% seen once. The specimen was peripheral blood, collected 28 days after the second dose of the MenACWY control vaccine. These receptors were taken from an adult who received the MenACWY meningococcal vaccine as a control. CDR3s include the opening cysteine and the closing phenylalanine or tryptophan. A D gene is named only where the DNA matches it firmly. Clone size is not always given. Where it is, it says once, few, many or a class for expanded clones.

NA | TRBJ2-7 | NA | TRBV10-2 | CASSESTGEQYF | TGCGCCAGCAGTGAGTCGACAGGAGAGCAGTACTTC
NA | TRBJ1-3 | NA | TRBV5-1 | CASSTSRISGNTIYF | TGCGCCAGCAGCACCAGTAGGATTTCTGGAAACACCATATATTTT
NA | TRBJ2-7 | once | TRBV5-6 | CASSLGAYEQYF | TGTGCCAGCAGCTTGGGGGCCTACGAGCAGTACTTC
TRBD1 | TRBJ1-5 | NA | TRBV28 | CASSPPGTVSQPQHF | TGTGCCAGCAGTCCCCCCGGGACAGTGTCCCAGCCCCAGCATTTT
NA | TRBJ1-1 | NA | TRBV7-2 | CASSRPGGGTEAFF | TGTGCCAGCAGCCGCCCAGGCGGTGGGACTGAAGCTTTCTTT
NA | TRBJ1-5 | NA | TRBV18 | CASSPTGKWPGEF | TGTGCCAGCTCACCCACAGGAAAATGGCCGGGGGAATTT
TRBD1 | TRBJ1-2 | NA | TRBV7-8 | CASSLGGTANYGYTF | TGTGCCAGCAGCTTAGGCGGGACAGCTAACTATGGCTACACCTTC
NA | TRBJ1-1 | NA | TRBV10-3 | CAISTRDTEAFF | TGTGCCATCAGTACAAGGGACACTGAAGCTTTCTTT
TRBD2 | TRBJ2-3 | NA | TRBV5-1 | CASSLFPRGALTDTQYF | TGCGCCAGCAGCTTGTTTCCGCGGGGGGCCCTCACAGATACGCAGTATTTT
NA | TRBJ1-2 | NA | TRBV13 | CASSLRSGLDGYTF | TGTGCCAGCAGCTTGAGATCAGGGTTAGATGGCTACACCTTC
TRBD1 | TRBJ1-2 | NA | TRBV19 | CASSARQGTYGYTF | TGTGCCAGTAGTGCCCGACAGGGTACCTATGGCTACACCTTC
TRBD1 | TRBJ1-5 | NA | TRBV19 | CASRTGTGGYSNQPQHF | TGTGCCAGCCGGACCGGGACAGGGGGCTATAGCAATCAGCCCCAGCATTTT
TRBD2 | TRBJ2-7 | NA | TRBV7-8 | CASSLSGSSYEQYF | TGTGCCAGCAGCTTAAGCGGGAGCTCCTACGAGCAGTACTTC
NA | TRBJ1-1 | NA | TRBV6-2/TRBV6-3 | CASSYSLGQLSNGEAFF | TGTGCCAGCAGTTACTCCCTTGGACAGCTATCTAATGGTGAAGCTTTCTTT
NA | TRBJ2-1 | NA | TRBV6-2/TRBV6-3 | CASSYTGLRAAYNEQFF | TGTGCCAGCAGTTACACGGGGTTGCGAGCGGCCTACAATGAGCAGTTCTTC
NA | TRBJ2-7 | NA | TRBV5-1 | CASSFEGDEQYF | TGCGCCAGCAGCTTCGAAGGGGACGAGCAGTACTTC
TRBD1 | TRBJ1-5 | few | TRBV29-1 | CSVGETGPHQPQHF | TGCAGCGTTGGAGAGACAGGGCCCCATCAGCCCCAGCATTTT
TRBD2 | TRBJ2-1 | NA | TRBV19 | CASSMLGLAGGPGQFF | TGTGCCAGTAGTATGCTCGGACTAGCGGGGGGGCCAGGGCAGTTCTTC
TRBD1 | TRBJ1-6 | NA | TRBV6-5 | CASWVPDRANSPLHF | TGTGCCAGTTGGGTCCCGGACAGGGCAAATTCACCCCTCCACTTT
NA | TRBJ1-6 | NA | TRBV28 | CASSFVTRGSPLHF | TGTGCCAGCAGTTTTGTTACACGAGGGTCACCCCTCCACTTT
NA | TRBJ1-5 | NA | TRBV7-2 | CASSFIPGAGNQPQHF | TGTGCCAGCAGCTTTATTCCGGGGGCAGGGAATCAGCCCCAGCATTTT
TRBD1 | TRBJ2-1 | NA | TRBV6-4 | CASSDSGDSYNEQFF | TGTGCCAGCAGTGACTCAGGGGACAGCTACAATGAGCAGTTCTTC
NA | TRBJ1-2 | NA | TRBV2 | CASKLGIPRYGYTF | TGTGCCAGCAAATTAGGGATCCCCAGATATGGCTACACCTTC
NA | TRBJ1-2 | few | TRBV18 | CASSPLGEIRANYGYTF | TGTGCCAGCTCACCACTCGGGGAGATCAGAGCTAACTATGGCTACACCTTC
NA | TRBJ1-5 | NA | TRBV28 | CASSLLGSNQPQHF | TGTGCCAGCAGCCTTTTAGGTAGCAATCAGCCCCAGCATTTT
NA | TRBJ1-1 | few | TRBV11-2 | CASSRLMGGTEAFF | TGTGCCAGCAGCAGACTGATGGGTGGCACTGAAGCTTTCTTT
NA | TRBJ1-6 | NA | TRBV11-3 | CASSLEGEESPLHF | TGTGCCAGCAGCTTAGAAGGGGAAGAGTCACCCCTCCACTTT
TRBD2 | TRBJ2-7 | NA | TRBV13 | CASSAHRAGRASTNSYEQYF | TGTGCCAGCAGCGCCCACCGGGCCGGGAGGGCAAGTACCAACTCCTACGAGCAGTACTTC
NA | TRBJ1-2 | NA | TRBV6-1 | CASSERGDYYGYTF | TGTGCCAGCAGTGAAAGGGGGGACTACTATGGCTACACCTTC
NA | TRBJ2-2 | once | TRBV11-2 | CASSGDRNTGELFF | TGTGCCAGCAGCGGAGACAGGAACACCGGGGAGCTGTTTTTT
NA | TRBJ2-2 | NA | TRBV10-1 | CASSRQVDTGELFF | TGCGCCAGCAGTAGACAGGTGGACACCGGGGAGCTGTTTTTT
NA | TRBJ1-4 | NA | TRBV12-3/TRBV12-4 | CASLRDSDEKLFF | TGTGCCAGCCTAAGGGACTCGGATGAAAAACTGTTTTTT
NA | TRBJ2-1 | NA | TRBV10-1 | CASSVGEPSHSNEQFF | TGCGCCAGCAGTGTCGGCGAGCCCTCCCATAGCAATGAGCAGTTCTTC